This T cell receptor (beta chain) was found in a study of blood T cell repertoires in COVID-19. TCRdb's table, derived via immunoSEQ multiplex PCR, lists solely in-frame clones and lacks some. The repertoire consists of a few hundred thousand clones, with about 91% occurring once and the leading ten covering 4% to 5%. Looked up from germline, CDR1 is SGDLS and CDR2 is YYNGEE. J lost 6 bases, V lost 2 bases, and 5 bases had no gene match. The CDR3 loop spans 13 amino acids. This chain connects TRBV9 to TRBJ2-7; 7 positions agree with TRBD2. Sequencing input: peripheral blood. This receptor was taken from a woman aged 40 to 50 who had recovered from COVID-19. The CDR3 DNA is TGTGCCAGCAGCGTCGGCGGGGGACGCGAGCAGTACTTC. This sequence encodes CASSVGGGREQYF.